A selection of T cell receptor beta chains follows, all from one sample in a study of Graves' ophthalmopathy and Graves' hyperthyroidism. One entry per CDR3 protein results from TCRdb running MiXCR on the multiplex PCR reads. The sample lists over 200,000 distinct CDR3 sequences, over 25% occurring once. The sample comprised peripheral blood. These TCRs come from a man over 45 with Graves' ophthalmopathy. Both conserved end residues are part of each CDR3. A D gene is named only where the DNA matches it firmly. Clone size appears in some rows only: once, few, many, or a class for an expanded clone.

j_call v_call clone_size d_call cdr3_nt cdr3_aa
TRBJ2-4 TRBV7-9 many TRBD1 TGTGCCAGCAGCCGCTCAGGACAGGGAAGGGCCAAAAACATTCAGTACTTC CASSRSGQGRAKNIQYF
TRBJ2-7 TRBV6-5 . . TGTGCCAGCAGTTACAGTCGAGGCGGGACCGAGCAGTACTTC CASSYSRGGTEQYF
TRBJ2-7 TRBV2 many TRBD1 TGTGCCAGCAGTTACAGGGGGCCGGGGGAGCAGTACTTC CASSYRGPGEQYF
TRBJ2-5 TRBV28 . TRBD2 TGTGCCAGCAGGGCGGGAGGGCCTGAGGAGACCCAGTACTTC CASRAGGPEETQYF
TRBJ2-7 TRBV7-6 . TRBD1 TGTGCCAGCAGCACAACCGGGACAGGGGAATACGAGCAGTACTTC CASSTTGTGEYEQYF
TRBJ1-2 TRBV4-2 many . TGTGCCAGCAGCCCACTTTCCTTAAGACCACATGGCCATAACTATGGCTACACCTTC CASSPLSLRPHGHNYGYTF
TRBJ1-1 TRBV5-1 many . TGCGCCTCATCGGACGGGTTGTCGGACGGGTACACTGAAGCTTTCTTT CASSDGLSDGYTEAFF
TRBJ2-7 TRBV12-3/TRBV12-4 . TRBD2 TGTGCCAGCAGTTCCCCGGGACTAGCGGGAGGGCACGAGCAGTACTTC CASSSPGLAGGHEQYF
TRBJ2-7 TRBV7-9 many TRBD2 TGTGCCAGCAGCTACTCCGGGACTAGCGATTACGAGCAGTACTTC CASSYSGTSDYEQYF
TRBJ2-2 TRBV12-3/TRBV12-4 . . TGTGCCAGCAGTAAACAGAACACCGGGGAGCTGTTTTTT CASSKQNTGELFF
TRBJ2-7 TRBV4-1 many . TGCGCCAGCAGCCTGCGGGACTCCAGCTCCTACGAGCAGTACTTC CASSLRDSSSYEQYF
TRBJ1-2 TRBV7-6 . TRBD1 TGTGCCAGCAGCCCATTACAGGGGTTGAGTACCTTC CASSPLQGLSTF
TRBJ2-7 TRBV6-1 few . TGTGCCAGCAGTACAGGGTTTACCTCCTACGAGCAGTACTTC CASSTGFTSYEQYF
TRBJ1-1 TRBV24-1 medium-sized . TGTGCCACCAGTGTGGGCAGCGAAGCTTTCTTT CATSVGSEAFF
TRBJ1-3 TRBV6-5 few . TGTGCCAGCAGTTTTCCGGACCGATTCTCTGGAAACACCATATATTTT CASSFPDRFSGNTIYF
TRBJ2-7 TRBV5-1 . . TGCGCCAGCAGCCCCAGTGGAGGTACTCGGGAGCAGTACTTC CASSPSGGTREQYF
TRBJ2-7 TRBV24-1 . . TGTGCCACCAGTGCCCGGGATAAGCCCTCCCACGAGCAGTACTTC CATSARDKPSHEQYF
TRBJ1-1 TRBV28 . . TGTGCCAGCAGTGTAGGGACCTGGGGCCCTGAAGCTTTCTTT CASSVGTWGPEAFF
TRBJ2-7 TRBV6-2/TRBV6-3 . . TGTGCCAGCAGCGGTTATCACTACGAGCAGTACTTC CASSGYHYEQYF
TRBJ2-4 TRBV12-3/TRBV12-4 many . TGTGCCAGCAGTTACAGGGAGGACATTCAGTACTTC CASSYREDIQYF
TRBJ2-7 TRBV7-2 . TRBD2 TGTGCCAGCAGTAGCGGGTTTGCCTACGAGCAGTACTTC CASSSGFAYEQYF
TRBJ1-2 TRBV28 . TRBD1 TGTGCCAGCAGTTCGGCAGGGGGCGGCTATGGCTACACCTTC CASSSAGGGYGYTF
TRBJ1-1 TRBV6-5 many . TGTGCCAGCAGAAATGGCTTCGAGGGCACTGAAGCTTTCTTT CASRNGFEGTEAFF
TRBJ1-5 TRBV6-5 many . TGTGCCAGCAGTCCGTCTGGAAGCAATCAGCCCCAGCATTTT CASSPSGSNQPQHF
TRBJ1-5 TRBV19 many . TGTGCCAGTAGTACCCCGACAGAGAGCAATCAGCCCCAGCATTTT CASSTPTESNQPQHF
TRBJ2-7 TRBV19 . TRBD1 TGTGCCAGTAGTACACCGGGACAGGGGGCAACCTACGAGCAGTACTTC CASSTPGQGATYEQYF
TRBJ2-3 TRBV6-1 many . TGTGCCAGCAGTGAATCAAGGGCAGGTACAGATACGCAGTATTTT CASSESRAGTDTQYF
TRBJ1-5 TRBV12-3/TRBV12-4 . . TGTGCCAGCAGTTTCTCAGCTGGGGGAGGTCAGCCCCAGCATTTT CASSFSAGGGQPQHF
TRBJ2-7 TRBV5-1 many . TGCGCCAGCAGCCCGGGTTCGGGCGAGCAGTACTTC CASSPGSGEQYF
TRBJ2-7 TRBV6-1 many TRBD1 TGTGCCAGCAGTCGAGACAGGGTCAACGACGAGCAGTACTTC CASSRDRVNDEQYF
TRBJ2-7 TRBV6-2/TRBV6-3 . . TGTGCCAGCAGGTCGTACCTGAGTGAGTCCTACGAGCAGTACTTC CASRSYLSESYEQYF
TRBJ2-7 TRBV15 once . TGTGCCACCAGCAGAGATGCCGCAGGGTCTGTTTCCGAGCAGTACTTC CATSRDAAGSVSEQYF
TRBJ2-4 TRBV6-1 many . TGTGCCAGCAGTGATGGGTGGGGGCCCCCCAAAAACATTCAGTACTTC CASSDGWGPPKNIQYF
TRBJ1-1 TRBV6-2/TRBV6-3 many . TGTGCCAGCAGTTACTCAGGGCAGCAGAACACTGAAGCTTTCTTT CASSYSGQQNTEAFF
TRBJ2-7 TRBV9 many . TGTGCCAGCAGCGCGGGAACAGAGCAGTACTTC CASSAGTEQYF
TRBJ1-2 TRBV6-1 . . TGTGCCAGCTCAAGCGGGGGGGCATCCCTCTACACCTTC CASSSGGASLYTF
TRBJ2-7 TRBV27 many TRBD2 TGTGCCAGCAGTTTGGGGACTAGCGGACTCAACTCCTACGAGCAGTACTTC CASSLGTSGLNSYEQYF
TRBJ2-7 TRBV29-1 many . TGCAGCGTTGAAGTAGGAACTTTCCCTCGCGAGCAGTACTTC CSVEVGTFPREQYF
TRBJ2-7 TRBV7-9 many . TGTGCCAGCAGCGTTCTCGGAGCCCTCTACGAGCAGTACTTC CASSVLGALYEQYF
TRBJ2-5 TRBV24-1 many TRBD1 TGTGCCACCAGTGAGACAGGGTCGAGGGAGACCCAGTACTTC CATSETGSRETQYF
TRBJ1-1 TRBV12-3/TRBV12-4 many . TGTGCCAGCAGTTTGGGTCCCATGAACACTGAAGCTTTCTTT CASSLGPMNTEAFF
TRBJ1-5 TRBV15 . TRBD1 TGTGCCACCAAGGGTCACGACAGGGCCGGCAATCAGCCCCAGCATTTT CATKGHDRAGNQPQHF
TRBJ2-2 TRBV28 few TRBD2 TGTGCCAGCAGTTTGCCTGGGGGGGCCGGGGAGCTGTTTTTT CASSLPGGAGELFF
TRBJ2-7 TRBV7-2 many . TGTGCCAGCAGCGTCGGACTGAACCGATACGAGCAGTACTTC CASSVGLNRYEQYF
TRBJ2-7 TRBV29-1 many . TGCAGCGTTGAAGGGCAGGGGGGCTACGAGCAGTACTTC CSVEGQGGYEQYF
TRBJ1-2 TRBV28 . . TGTGCCAGCAGGCAGCGTAATACAGGGTTTAACTATGGCTACACCTTC CASRQRNTGFNYGYTF
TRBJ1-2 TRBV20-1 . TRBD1 TGCAGTGCTCGCGACAGGGGGAAGTTTTACACCACCTTC CSARDRGKFYTTF
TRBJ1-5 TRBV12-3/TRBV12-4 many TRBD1 TGTGCCAGCAGACGGGACAGATTAAGCAATCAGCCCCAGCATTTT CASRRDRLSNQPQHF
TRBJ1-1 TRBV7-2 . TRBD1 TGTGCCAGCAGCTTAGCGGGGGGACAGTATGAAGCTTTCTTT CASSLAGGQYEAFF
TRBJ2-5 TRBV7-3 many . TGTGCCAGCAGCAGGGACATAAAAGAGACCCAGTACTTC CASSRDIKETQYF
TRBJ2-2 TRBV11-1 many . TGTGCCAGCAGCTCATGGGACACTGAGAACACCGGGGAGCTGTTTTTT CASSSWDTENTGELFF
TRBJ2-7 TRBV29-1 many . TGCAGCGCTGTCGGGCTCTATACCTACGAGCAGTACTTC CSAVGLYTYEQYF
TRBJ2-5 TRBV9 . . TGTGCCAGCAGCGTAGCCCCCCAAGAGACCCAGTACTTC CASSVAPQETQYF
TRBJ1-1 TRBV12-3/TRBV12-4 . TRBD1 TGTGCCAGCAGTTCAAGGACAGGGGGCGCAGACCCAAGAGCTTTCTTT CASSSRTGGADPRAFF
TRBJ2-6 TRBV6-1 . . TGTGCCAGCAGGGTTTCTGGGACCAACGTCCTGACTTTC CASRVSGTNVLTF
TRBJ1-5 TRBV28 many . TGTGCCAGCAGTTTAGGGTTATTGGGAGATCAGCCCCAGCATTTT CASSLGLLGDQPQHF
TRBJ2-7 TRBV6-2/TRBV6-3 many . TGTGCCAGCGAACGGGACACCGCCAACGAGCAGTACTTC CASERDTANEQYF
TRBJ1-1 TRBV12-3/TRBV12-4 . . TGTGCCAGCCCCAGGACGGCGAACACTGAAGCTTTCTTT CASPRTANTEAFF
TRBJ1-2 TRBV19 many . TGTGCCAGTAGTATTGAGAGTAACTATGGCTACACCTTC CASSIESNYGYTF
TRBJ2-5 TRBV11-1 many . TGTGCCAGCAGCAGATTTGTGAGGGTGCCGCAAGAACGGGCCTCACAGAAGACCCAGTACTTC CASSRFVRVPQERASQKTQYF